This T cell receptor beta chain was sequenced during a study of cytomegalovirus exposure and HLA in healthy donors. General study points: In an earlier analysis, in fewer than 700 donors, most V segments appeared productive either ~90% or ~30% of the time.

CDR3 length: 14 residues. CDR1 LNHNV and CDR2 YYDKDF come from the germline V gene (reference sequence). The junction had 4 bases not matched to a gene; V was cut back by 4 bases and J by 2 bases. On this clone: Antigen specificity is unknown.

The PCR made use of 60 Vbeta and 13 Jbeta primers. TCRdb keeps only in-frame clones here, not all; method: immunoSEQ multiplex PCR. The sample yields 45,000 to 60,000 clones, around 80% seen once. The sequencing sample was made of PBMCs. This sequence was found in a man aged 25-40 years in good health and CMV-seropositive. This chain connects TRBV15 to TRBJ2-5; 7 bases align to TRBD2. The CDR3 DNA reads TGTGCCACCAGCAAAGGGACTAAACAAGAGACCCAGTACTTC. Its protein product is CATSKGTKQETQYF.